The 18 T cell receptor beta chains below all came from one sample that was sequenced in a study of T cell responses to AZD1222 COVID-19 vaccine. The data were produced by immunoSEQ multiplex PCR, yet TCRdb's version contains in-frame clones alone and is incomplete. The sample records more than 95,000 clones, 80% to 90% being singletons. Sequencing was performed on peripheral blood, taken on day 0 of AZD1222 vaccination. The receptor source for this set is an adult in good health.

This rearrangement joins TRBV19 to TRBJ2-7; weak D call: TRBD2 (6 bases). This CDR3 has 18 residues. Deletions cut 6 bases from V and 4 bases from J, with 28 bases between. Germline V lookup: CDR1 LNHDA, CDR2 SQIVND (reference sequence). This chain's CDR3 is CASRRAAGQAGGSYEQYF. CDR3 nucleotides: TGTGCCAGTAGGAGAGCGGCGGGCCAGGCCGGGGGATCATACGAGCAGTACTTC.

The V call is TRBV28, the J call TRBJ1-5; TRBD1 aligns across 9 bases. This CDR3 is 14 amino acids long. CDR1 MDHEN and CDR2 SYDVKM come from the germline V gene. Trimming cost V 7 bases and J 4 bases; bases outside gene matches: 5. The CDR3 region is CASTGTGWNQPQHF. DNA for the CDR3: TGTGCCAGCACCGGGACAGGGTGGAATCAGCCCCAGCATTTT.

The gene calls are TRBV4-2 and TRBJ2-1; 10 nucleotides agree with TRBD2. Germline CDR1 is LGHNA and CDR2 is YNFKEQ. V shed 2 bases and J 1 base; nucleotides not matched to a gene: 5. CDR3 length equals 17 residues. CDR3 sequence reads: CASSQTSGIASYNEQFF. The DNA of the CDR3 is TGTGCCAGCAGCCAAACTAGCGGGATTGCGTCCTACAATGAGCAGTTCTTC.

The chain recombines TRBV5-4 with TRBJ2-3; TRBD2 might be the D (6 bases). V was trimmed by 4 bases and J by 0 bases, leaving 9 bases between them. Germline CDR1 and CDR2: SGHNT and YYREEE (reference sequence). The CDR3 extends over 14 amino acids. The CDR3 region has the DNA TGTGCCAGCAGCCCCGGGACTAGCACAGATACGCAGTATTTT. Protein sequence: CASSPGTSTDTQYF. Full variable domain (rest looked up from reference TRBV5-4 and TRBJ2-3): ETGVTQSPTHLIKTRGQQVTLRCSSQSGHNTVSWYQQALGQGPQFIFQYYREEENGRGNFPPRFSGLQFPNYSSELNVNALELDDSALYLCASSPGTSTDTQYFGPGTRLTVL.

The CDR3 protein is CASRRTGLGYNEQFF. CDR3 nucleotides: TGTGCCAGCAGACGTACAGGGCTGGGATACAATGAGCAGTTCTTC. The J gene is TRBJ2-1, the V gene TRBV6-5; D is perhaps TRBD1 (6 bases). The CDR3 runs 15 residues. Germline values: CDR1 MNHEY, CDR2 SVGAGI. With 6 bases removed from V and 4 bases from J, the gap between germline ends came to 16 bases.

The chain has TRBV7-3 and TRBJ2-2; 8 bases match TRBD2. Trimming removed 5 bases from V and 4 bases from J; junction bases left unmatched: 9. Germline V gene sequence: CDR1 SGHTA, CDR2 FQGTGA. The CDR3 has 16 residues. CDR3 residues: CASSQRAGVFTGELFF. The CDR3 region has the DNA TGTGCCAGCAGCCAGAGAGCGGGAGTTTTCACCGGGGAGCTGTTTTTT.

The chain is built from TRBV19 and TRBJ1-2; no firm D call. Germline loops: CDR1 LNHDA, CDR2 SQIVND (reference sequence). The V end lost 6 bases, the J end lost 3 bases, and 17 bases lay between the germline ends. CDR3 length: 15 amino acids. The CDR3 loop reads CASSPRTAEYYGYTF. CDR3 nucleotides: TGTGCCAGTAGCCCTCGGACCGCTGAATACTATGGCTACACCTTC.

The rearrangement joins TRBV14 to TRBJ2-3, with 9 nucleotides matching TRBD1. Germline CDR1 is SGHDN and CDR2 is FVKESK. This CDR3 is 15 amino acids long. With V trimmed by 4 bases and J by 4 bases, 6 bases remained unmatched. For the CDR3, the DNA is TGTGCCAGCAGCCGGACAGGGGTGATTCCAGATACGCAGTATTTT. This encodes CASSRTGVIPDTQYF. The whole variable domain, remainder taken from reference TRBV14 and TRBJ2-3, is EAGVTQFPSHSVIEKGQTVTLRCDPISGHDNLYWYRRVMGKEIKFLLHFVKESKQDESGMPNNRFLAERTGGTYSTLKVQPAELEDSGVYFCASSRTGVIPDTQYFGPGTRLTVL.

This chain connects TRBV18 to TRBJ2-7, with a possible D match to TRBD1 (5 bases). This CDR3 spans 14 amino acids. CDR1 and CDR2 (germline): KGHSH, LQKENI. Deletions cut 3 bases from V and 3 bases from J, with 12 bases between. The CDR3 loop reads CASSPQGLSYEQYF. CDR3 nucleotide sequence: TGTGCCAGCTCACCTCAGGGCCTCAGCTACGAGCAGTACTTC. Filled out from reference TRBV18 and TRBJ2-7, the complete variable domain reads NAGVMQNPRHLVRRRGQEARLRCSPMKGHSHVYWYRQLPEEGLKFMVYLQKENIIDESGMPKERFSAEFPKEGPSILRIQQVVRGDSAAYFCASSPQGLSYEQYFGPGTRLTVT.

The chain carries TRBV21-1 and TRBJ2-5; TRBD1, the table's D call, lacks a check against the DNA. TRBV21-1 is labeled a pseudogene. This CDR3 has 16 residues. This CDR3 is CASSNKGTEKWETQYF. In nucleotides, the CDR3 is TGTGCCAGCAGCAATAAAGGGACAGAGAAATGGGAGACCCAGTACTTC.

The CDR3 region is CASGQGWSSGANVLTF. The CDR3 DNA follows: TGCGCCAGCGGGCAGGGTTGGAGCTCTGGGGCCAACGTCCTGACTTTC. The chain is built from TRBV5-1 and TRBJ2-6, with a weak D call TRBD1 (5 bases). V dropped 7 bases and J dropped 0 bases, with 14 bases sitting between them. CDR1 is SGHRS, CDR2 YFSETQ, per germline. This CDR3 is built from 16 residues.

The chain is built from TRBV19 and TRBJ1-4; 12 bases map to TRBD1. The ends lost 6 bases at V and 7 bases at J; junction bases unmatched: 6. There are 15 residues in the CDR3. CDR1 is LNHDA, CDR2 SQIVND, per germline (reference sequence). For the CDR3, the DNA is TGTGCCAGTAGATTGGTGGGACAGGGGGCTGAAAAACTGTTTTTT. Amino acid sequence: CASRLVGQGAEKLFF. Variable domain in full (rest from reference TRBV19 and TRBJ1-4): DGGITQSPKYLFRKEGQNVTLSCEQNLNHDAMYWYRQDPGQGLRLIYYSQIVNDFQKGDIAEGYSVSREKKESFPLTVTSAQKNPTAFYLCASRLVGQGAEKLFFGSGTQLSVL.

This clone was observed a few times. The chain has TRBV19 and TRBJ1-5; maybe TRBD1 (5 bases). Germline V gene data show CDR1 as LNHDA and CDR2 as SQIVND (reference sequence). This CDR3 is built from 15 residues. V lost 5 bases, J lost 2 bases, and 13 bases lay in between. CDR3 amino acids: CASSGVGAGNQPQHF. The CDR3 nucleotides read TGTGCCAGTAGTGGGGTAGGGGCCGGCAATCAGCCCCAGCATTTT.

This sequence joins TRBV7-2 and TRBJ1-1, with D perhaps TRBD1 (5 bases). This CDR3 is 14 amino acids long. CDR1 and CDR2 from the germline V gene are SGHTA and FQGNSA. With 1 base removed from V and 10 bases from J, the gap between germline ends came to 16 bases. The CDR3 region has the DNA TGTGCCAGCAGCTTAGGGGCGACAGTCCTTGGAGCTTTCTTT. The encoded protein is CASSLGATVLGAFF.

The chain links TRBV4-3 to TRBJ1-2; TRBD1 agrees at 7 bases. V was pared by 5 bases and J by 3 bases, with 6 bases of the junction left unmatched. The CDR3 covers 14 residues. From germline, CDR1 is LGHNA and CDR2 YSLEER. The DNA of the CDR3 is TGCGCCAGCAGCACTCAAACAGGGGACTATGGCTACACCTTC. Its translation: CASSTQTGDYGYTF.

J is TRBJ2-2 and V is TRBV7-9, with 7 nucleotides matching TRBD1. J lost 1 base, V lost 5 bases, and 7 bases had no gene match. Germline V gives CDR1 SEHNR, CDR2 FQNEAQ (reference sequence). The CDR3 spans 16 residues. The CDR3 sequence: CASSPTGTENTGELFF. Written as DNA, the CDR3 is TGTGCCAGCAGCCCAACCGGGACAGAGAACACCGGGGAGCTGTTTTTT.

The chain couples TRBV14 to TRBJ1-1, with D perhaps matching TRBD1 (6 bases). Per the germline V gene, CDR1 is SGHDN and CDR2 is FVKESK. The ends were cut back, 4 bases at V and 1 base at J, with 10 bases in the middle. The CDR3 contains 14 residues. In DNA form, the CDR3 reads TGTGCCAGCAGCCCACAGGGTCGGAACACTGAAGCTTTCTTT. Its translation: CASSPQGRNTEAFF. Full variable domain (outside the CDR3, taken from reference TRBV14 and TRBJ1-1): EAGVTQFPSHSVIEKGQTVTLRCDPISGHDNLYWYRRVMGKEIKFLLHFVKESKQDESGMPNNRFLAERTGGTYSTLKVQPAELEDSGVYFCASSPQGRNTEAFFGQGTRLTVV.

The V and J genes are TRBV21-1 and TRBJ1-1. TRBV21-1 constitutes a pseudogene. The CDR3 covers 15 residues. The CDR3 DNA sequence: TGTGCCAGCACCTCAGAGGGGTGTCCAGACACTGAAGCTTTCTTT. Its protein product is CASTSEGCPDTEAFF.